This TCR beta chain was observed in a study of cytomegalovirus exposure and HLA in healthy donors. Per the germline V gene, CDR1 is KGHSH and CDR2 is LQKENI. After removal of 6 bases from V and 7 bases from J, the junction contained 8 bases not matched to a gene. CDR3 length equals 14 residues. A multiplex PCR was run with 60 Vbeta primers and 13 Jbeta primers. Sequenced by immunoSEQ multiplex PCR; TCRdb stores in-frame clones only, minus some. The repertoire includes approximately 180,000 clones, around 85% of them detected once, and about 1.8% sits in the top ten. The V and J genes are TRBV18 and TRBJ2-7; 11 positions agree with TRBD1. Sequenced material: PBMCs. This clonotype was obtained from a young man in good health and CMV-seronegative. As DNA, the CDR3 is TGTGCCAGCTCGTCTAAGGACAGGGGGCTAGAGCAGTACTTC. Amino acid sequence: CASSSKDRGLEQYF.